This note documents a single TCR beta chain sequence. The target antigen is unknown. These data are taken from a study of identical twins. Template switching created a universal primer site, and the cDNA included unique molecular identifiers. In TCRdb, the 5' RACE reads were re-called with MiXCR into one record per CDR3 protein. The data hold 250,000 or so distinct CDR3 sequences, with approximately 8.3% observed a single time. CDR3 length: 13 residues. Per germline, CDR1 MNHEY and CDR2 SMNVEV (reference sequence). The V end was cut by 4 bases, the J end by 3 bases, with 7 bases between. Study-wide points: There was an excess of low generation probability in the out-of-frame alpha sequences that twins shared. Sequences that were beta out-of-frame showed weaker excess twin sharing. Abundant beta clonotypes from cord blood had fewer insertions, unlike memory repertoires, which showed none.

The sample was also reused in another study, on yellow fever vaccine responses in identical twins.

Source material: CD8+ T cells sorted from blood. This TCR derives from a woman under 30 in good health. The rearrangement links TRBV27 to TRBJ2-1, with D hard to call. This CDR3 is CASSWRFYNEQFF. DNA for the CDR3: TGTGCCAGCAGTTGGCGGTTCTACAATGAGCAGTTCTTC.